This TCR beta chain was observed in a study of lymphopenia after photon versus proton radiotherapy. Broader study findings: Authors raise, but do not show, better survival with proton therapy. Larger post-nadir TCR diversity loss correlated inversely with survival in deceased patients. Post-nadir diversity loss with photons came from oligoclonal expansion, particularly CD8+ Temra cells. Photon-treated patients lost naive T cells and TCR diversity; proton-treated stayed stable.

CDR1 and CDR2 (germline): SEHNR, FQNEAQ (reference sequence). The CDR3 sequence is 15 residues long. V lost 7 bases and J lost 0; bases outside the gene matches: 6. Clones were read by immunoSEQ multiplex PCR, and TCRdb kept only the in-frame ones, dropping some. The sample records approximately 40,000 clones, around 83% being singletons. A remark on this clone: Its antigen is not identified.

The chain recombines TRBV7-9 with TRBJ2-1; 7 bases agree with TRBD2. This TCR derives from a woman in her 70s with pancreatic cancer. Some clones in this sample may be carry-over from other donors' samples. Sequences were derived from peripheral blood, sampled from a patient treated with proton-based radiotherapy. As DNA, the CDR3 is TGTGCCAGCAACACCGGGACTACCTCCTACAATGAGCAGTTCTTC. This translates into CASNTGTTSYNEQFF. Combining the CDR3 with reference TRBV7-9 and TRBJ2-1 gives the whole variable domain DTGVSQNPRHKITKRGQNVTFRCDPISEHNRLYWYRQTLGQGPEFLTYFQNEAQLEKSRLLSDRFSAERPKGSFSTLEIQRTEQGDSAMYLCASNTGTTSYNEQFFGPGTRLTVL.